The TCR beta chain described here comes from a study of monozygotic twins with inflammatory bowel disease. This CDR3 comprises 15 residues. The germline V gene encodes CDR1 LGHDT and CDR2 YNNKEL (reference sequence). UMIs with a 6-nucleotide sample barcode were added by template switching. With the 5' RACE reads reprocessed, TCRdb shows one record per CDR3 protein and no DNA. Found here are roughly 150,000 distinct CDR3 sequences; the top ten clones hold under 3.5%. The chain joins TRBV3-1 to TRBJ1-6. The receptor was derived from a human donor with ulcerative colitis or Crohn's disease, or a healthy co-twin of an affected twin (not recorded which). Sequenced material: blood. CDR3 loop: CASSHGAGRGSPLHF.